This TCR beta chain was recovered during a study of long-term antiretroviral therapy in people with HIV. General study points: An increase in diversity followed ART, yet levels stayed below transplant donor controls. HIV repertoires showed narrower CDR3 length ranges than controls.

In germline, CDR1 is SEHNR, CDR2 FQNEAQ (reference sequence). V lost 8 bases, J lost 4 bases, and 14 bases lay in between. The CDR3 has 13 amino acids. Points on this clone: The antigen remains unidentified.

Sequencing used immunoSEQ v3.0 at survey level. The assay was immunoSEQ multiplex PCR, and TCRdb's table has in-frame clones only and misses some. The repertoire holds under 35,000 clones, with 96% as singletons. The chain employs TRBV7-9 and TRBJ1-1; D call uncertain. This receptor was identified in a young man with HIV. The material was unsorted PBMCs, obtained 6.6 years after starting antiretroviral therapy. The DNA of the CDR3 is TGTGCCAGCGAGCAGATTATAGGCACTGAAGCTTTCTTT. Its translation is CASEQIIGTEAFF.